Sequencing of this T cell receptor (beta chain) was carried out in a study of blood T cell repertoires in COVID-19. Study summary: Material from acute and convalescent COVID-19 was sourced from the United States, Italy and Spain.

In the original workflow: Reference gene primer amplification gave estimated nucleated cell counts. Data came from immunoSEQ multiplex PCR; TCRdb stores just in-frame clones and leaves some out. V and J calls and clone size follow that table, whereas D and trimming were derived from the DNA. The sample includes roughly 280,000 clones, 80% to 90% of them seen just once. The source material was PBMCs or T cells enriched from blood (not recorded which). The sequence derives from a woman between 18 and 29 years old who had recovered from COVID-19.

The CDR3 reads CATSDRTGRFTYNEQFF. DNA for the CDR3: TGTGCCACCAGTGACAGGACAGGGAGATTCACCTACAATGAGCAGTTCTTC. The chain has TRBV24-1 and TRBJ2-1; 8 bases align to TRBD1. Germline V lookup: CDR1 KGHDR, CDR2 SFDVKD. The V and J ends lost 4 bases and 2 bases, in that order; junction bases with no gene match: 9. This CDR3 region has 17 residues.